The sequence of this TCR beta chain was determined in a study of naive and memory T cell subsets. Study-level points and caveats: TCR transcript changes with activation or differentiation may affect this RNA method.

An oligonucleotide containing a UMI was ligated to the 3' end of TCR cDNA. Adult healthy volunteers gave 2.5 ml peripheral blood for whole-blood RNA. Input was roughly 1 to 1,100 ng of DNase-treated total RNA without cell sorting. Ligated cDNA underwent four rounds of PCR with nested alpha and beta constant region primers and SP2. One entry per CDR3 protein results from TCRdb running MiXCR on the 5' RACE reads. The repertoire holds tens of thousands of distinct CDR3 sequences, with roughly 6.7% as singletons. Germline V CDR1 and CDR2: MNHNY, SVGAGI (reference sequence). The CDR3 has 13 residues. V gave up 5 bases and J gave up 3 bases, with 10 bases separating them. This clonotype was seen ten or more times. Antigen unknown.

The rearrangement uses TRBV6-6 and TRBJ1-1; maybe TRBD1 (6 bases). This clonotype was obtained from a male donor in good health. The CDR3 spells CASSIRGHTEAFF. For the CDR3, the DNA is TGTGCCAGCAGTATACGGGGGCACACTGAAGCTTTCTTT.